The 23 T cell receptor beta chains in this list originate from one sample, sequenced in a study of beta chain features in type 1 diabetes. The entirety of the isolated RNA underwent reverse transcription, so expressed TCRB transcripts were sequenced. Repertoires were generated with immunoSEQ multiplex PCR, while TCRdb's copy carries only in-frame clones and drops some. This table has 850,000 to 900,000 clones, around a sixth appearing once. The source material was naive CD4+ T cells from blood. Source of these receptors: a woman aged 18-30 years in good health.

There are a few counts of this clone. This sequence joins TRBV7-2 and TRBJ2-1, with TRBD1 matching over 8 bases. Germline CDR1 reads SGHTA; CDR2 reads FQGNSA. The CDR3 is 15 amino acids. Trimming at V came to 5 bases and at J to 4 bases, leaving 7 bases not matched to a gene. DNA for the CDR3: TGTGCCAGCAGCGCCCGGGACAGGCCATACAATGAGCAGTTCTTC. Its protein is CASSARDRPYNEQFF.

The table lists this clone with a few counts. This chain uses TRBV7-2 with TRBJ2-5; 10 bases align to TRBD2. The CDR3 extends over 16 amino acids. The germline V gene encodes CDR1 SGHTA and CDR2 FQGNSA. J lost 5 bases, V lost 5 bases, and 11 bases had no gene match. In nucleotides, the CDR3 is TGTGCCAGCAGCGCCCAACTAGCGGGGAGGGGGGAGACCCAGTACTTC. Protein product: CASSAQLAGRGETQYF.

This clone has more than one count but fewer than ten. The chain is built from TRBV5-1 and TRBJ1-1; TRBD1 is a possible D gene (5 bases). V was cut by 2 bases and J by 6 bases, with 14 bases left in between. The germline V gene has CDR1 SGHRS and CDR2 YFSETQ. The CDR3 runs 14 residues. The CDR3 sequence is CASSLRGRDPEAFF. Written as DNA, the CDR3 is TGCGCCAGCAGCTTAAGAGGACGGGACCCTGAAGCTTTCTTT.

V and J are TRBV5-1 and TRBJ2-1, with TRBD2 matching over 8 bases. Germline CDR1 is SGHRS and CDR2 is YFSETQ. The junction had 7 bases not matched to a gene; V was cut back by 4 bases and J by 4 bases. The CDR3 is 15 residues long. The CDR3 here is CASSLNSGEYNEQFF. The CDR3 DNA reads as TGCGCCAGCAGCCTAAATAGCGGGGAGTACAATGAGCAGTTCTTC.

This chain connects TRBV5-1 to TRBJ2-2; D might be TRBD1 or TRBD2, each matching 5 bases. This CDR3 is 15 amino acids long. Germline CDR1 is SGHRS and CDR2 is YFSETQ. Trimming removed 4 bases from V and 5 bases from J, with 15 bases in between. CDR3 sequence reads: CASSLGPWGTGELFF. CDR3 DNA sequence: TGCGCCAGCAGCCTAGGACCCTGGGGGACCGGGGAGCTGTTTTTT.

This clone has more than one count but fewer than ten. This rearrangement joins TRBV7-9 to TRBJ2-1; D ambiguous. CDR1 is SEHNR and CDR2 is FQNEAQ in the germline V gene (reference sequence). V gave up 2 bases and J gave up 9 bases, with 11 bases separating them. The CDR3 sequence is 13 residues long. The CDR3 is CASSLKDPSEQFF. CDR3 DNA: TGTGCCAGCAGCTTAAAGGATCCTAGTGAGCAGTTCTTC.

This clone has only one observation. This sequence joins TRBV18 and TRBJ1-1, with D hard to call. Germline lookup yields CDR1 KGHSH and CDR2 LQKENI. Deletions cut 5 bases from V and 1 base from J, with 11 bases between. The length of the CDR3 is 14 residues. CDR3 amino acids: CASSSTSENTEAFF. The DNA of the CDR3 is TGTGCCAGCTCATCGACGTCGGAGAACACTGAAGCTTTCTTT. Based on the CDR3 plus reference TRBV18 and TRBJ1-1, the full variable domain is NAGVMQNPRHLVRRRGQEARLRCSPMKGHSHVYWYRQLPEEGLKFMVYLQKENIIDESGMPKERFSAEFPKEGPSILRIQQVVRGDSAAYFCASSSTSENTEAFFGQGTRLTVV.

The V call is TRBV4-2, the J call TRBJ2-7; 13 bases map to TRBD2. Germline CDR1 and CDR2: LGHNA and YNFKEQ. The CDR3 totals 22 residues. The J segment lost 1 base and the V segment lost 2 bases, leaving 20 bases of the junction unmatched. The CDR3 sequence: CASSQKGQGRTSGSMRSYEQYF. The CDR3 DNA follows: TGTGCCAGCAGCCAAAAGGGGCAGGGAAGGACTAGCGGGAGTATGAGATCCTACGAGCAGTACTTC.

Written as DNA, the CDR3 is TGTGCCAGCAGCTCATCGGTGGGACCCAATCAGCCCCAGCATTTT. Its translation: CASSSSVGPNQPQHF. The chain combines TRBV7-9 with TRBJ1-5; maybe TRBD1 (5 bases). The CDR3 extends over 15 amino acids. CDR1 is SEHNR, CDR2 FQNEAQ, per germline (reference sequence). Trimming shortened V by 4 bases and J by 3 bases, and 13 bases separated the two germline ends.

The rearrangement links TRBV6-6 to TRBJ1-2; 9 nucleotides agree with TRBD1. Germline-derived CDR1 and CDR2 are MNHNY and SVGAGI (reference sequence). This CDR3 contains 14 residues. V shed 6 bases, J shed 10 bases, and the junction held 12 bases outside the gene matches. Here the CDR3 reads CASRLSRDRAPYTF. In DNA form, the CDR3 reads TGTGCCAGCAGATTAAGCCGGGACAGGGCCCCCTACACCTTC.

This clone has a handful of counts. This chain connects TRBV11-2 to TRBJ2-3; D is unclear. V lost 1 base and J 2 bases, leaving 13 bases between the germline ends. Germline CDR1 is SGHAT and CDR2 is FQNNGV. The CDR3 loop spans 16 amino acids. The CDR3 loop reads CASSLVNKEPTDTQYF. CDR3 sequence (DNA): TGTGCCAGCAGCTTAGTTAATAAGGAACCCACAGATACGCAGTATTTT.

This clone was counted only a few times. This chain links TRBV29-1 with TRBJ1-3; 7 bases agree with TRBD1. V lost 4 bases and J lost 2; bases outside the gene matches: 2. This CDR3 has 13 amino acids. Germline values: CDR1 SQVTM, CDR2 ANQGSEA. As DNA, the CDR3 is TGCAGCGTTGTACAGGGGCCTGGAAACACCATATATTTT. Residues: CSVVQGPGNTIYF. The variable domain in full, completed from reference TRBV29-1 and TRBJ1-3, reads SAVISQKPSRDICQRGTSLTIQCQVDSQVTMMFWYRQQPGQSLTLIATANQGSEATYESGFVIDKFPISRPNLTFSTLTVSNMSPEDSSIYLCSVVQGPGNTIYFGEGSWLTVV.

This clone has only a few counts. The chain joins TRBV7-2 to TRBJ2-1; 7 bases map to TRBD2. Looked up from germline, CDR1 is SGHTA and CDR2 is FQGNSA. V trimming: 1 base; J trimming: 3 bases; junction bases outside the gene matches: 3. This CDR3 region has 15 residues. CDR3 DNA: TGTGCCAGCAGCTTAGACGGGACTAACTACAATGAGCAGTTCTTC. This encodes CASSLDGTNYNEQFF.

This clone was counted a few times. V usage is TRBV6-6 and J usage is TRBJ2-1; TRBD2 might be the D (5 bases). The CDR3 is made up of 13 amino acids. V was shortened by 0 bases and J by 10 bases, with 10 bases between the two germline ends. Germline V gene sequence: CDR1 MNHNY, CDR2 SVGAGI (reference sequence). Written as DNA, the CDR3 is TGTGCCAGCAGTTACTCGTTCAGAGGGGAGCAGTTCTTC. It translates to CASSYSFRGEQFF.

This clone was recorded a few times. This rearrangement joins TRBV7-2 to TRBJ2-5; D gene uncertain. This CDR3 has 12 residues. Germline V gene lookup returns CDR1 SGHTA and CDR2 FQGNSA. With 8 bases removed from V and 5 bases from J, the gap between germline ends came to 12 bases. CDR3 region: CASSTTLETQYF. The CDR3 coding sequence is TGTGCCAGCTCGACCACATTGGAGACCCAGTACTTC. Complete variable domain (other parts from reference TRBV7-2 and TRBJ2-5): GAGVSQSPSNKVTEKGKDVELRCDPISGHTALYWYRQSLGQGLEFLIYFQGNSAPDKSGLPSDRFSAERTGGSVSTLTIQRTQQEDSAVYLCASSTTLETQYFGPGTRLLVL.

The chain is built from TRBV11-2 and TRBJ2-2; 7 bases match TRBD1. V lost 5 bases and J lost 6; bases outside the gene matches: 9. The CDR3 covers 15 residues. Looked up from germline, CDR1 is SGHAT and CDR2 is FQNNGV. CDR3 DNA: TGTGCCAGCAGCCCCCGACAGGGTTACTCCGGGGAGCTGTTTTTT. It encodes CASSPRQGYSGELFF.

The chain has TRBV25-1 and TRBJ1-2; 7 bases map to TRBD1. Per germline, CDR1 MGHDK and CDR2 SYGVNS. The V gene end was trimmed by 4 bases and the J gene end by 2 bases; junction bases not matched to a gene: 10. The CDR3 runs to 16 residues. The CDR3 nucleotides are TGTGCCAGCAGTGGGTTTGGGGACAGCACAAACTATGGCTACACCTTC. Amino acids: CASSGFGDSTNYGYTF.

The chain has TRBV2 and TRBJ1-1; a weak D match, TRBD1 (6 bases). The length of the CDR3 is 13 residues. CDR1 and CDR2 from the germline V gene are SNHLY and FYNNEI. Between the trimmed V and J ends, which lost 7 bases and 4 bases, there was a span of 13 bases. CDR3 amino acids: CASTEGVRTEAFF. CDR3 coding DNA: TGTGCCAGCACCGAGGGGGTACGCACTGAAGCTTTCTTT.

This clone occurred many times. The sample holds other DNA sequences that translate to the same CDR3. This sequence joins TRBV2 and TRBJ2-5; D is unclear. The CDR3 covers 10 residues. V was trimmed by 1 base and J by 6 bases, leaving 0 bases between them. Per the germline V gene, CDR1 is SNHLY and CDR2 is FYNNEI. CDR3 DNA sequence: TGTGCCAGCAGTGAAGAGACCCAGTACTTC. It is translated as CASSEETQYF.

The V call is TRBV28, the J call TRBJ2-1, with 10 bases identical to TRBD2. Germline V gene lookup returns CDR1 MDHEN and CDR2 SYDVKM. The CDR3 is made up of 12 amino acids. Trimming cost V 10 bases and J 5 bases; bases outside gene matches: 2. In DNA, the CDR3 is TGTGCCACCGGACTAGCGGACAATGAGCAGTTCTTC. Translating gives CATGLADNEQFF. Supplemented by reference TRBV28 and TRBJ2-1, the full variable domain reads DVKVTQSSRYLVKRTGEKVFLECVQDMDHENMFWYRQDPGLGLRLIYFSYDVKMKEKGDIPEGYSVSREKKERFSLILESASTNQTSMYLCATGLADNEQFFGPGTRLTVL.

This clone was seen a few times. The rearrangement links TRBV21-1 to TRBJ2-7; no DNA check was done on the table's D call, TRBD1. TRBV21-1 is noted as a pseudogene. The CDR3 contains 16 residues. This CDR3 reads CASSLHRGPAVYEQYF. The CDR3 DNA reads TGTGCCAGCAGCTTACACAGGGGCCCTGCCGTCTACGAGCAGTACTTC.

This clone was observed a handful of times. V is TRBV28 and J is TRBJ1-1; no definite D call. Per the germline V gene, CDR1 is MDHEN and CDR2 is SYDVKM. V dropped 6 bases and J dropped 0 bases, with 8 bases sitting between them. The CDR3 runs 13 residues. The DNA of the CDR3 is TGTGCCAGCAGCTCTGCCATGAACACTGAAGCTTTCTTT. The encoded protein is CASSSAMNTEAFF.

This clone was detected only once. At the DNA level, this CDR3 is encoded by other sequences in the same sample as well. This chain connects TRBV5-4 to TRBJ2-5, with a tentative D call TRBD1 (5 bases). Germline CDR1 SGHNT, CDR2 YYREEE (reference sequence). The CDR3 length is 13 residues. Trimming took 0 bases from V and 2 from J, leaving 5 bases between them. The DNA for the CDR3 is TGTGCCAGCAGCTTGGGACAGCAAGAGACCCAGTACTTC. Translation gives CASSLGQQETQYF.